The entry that follows covers one T cell receptor (beta chain) sequence. The primer mix had 60 V beta and 13 J beta primers. Here immunoSEQ multiplex PCR was the method, and the copy in TCRdb shows in-frame clones only, minus some. The sample records approximately 48,000 clones, about 89% being singletons. The record originates from a study of glioma-infiltrating T cells after dendritic cell vaccination. Across the whole study: Dendritic cell vaccine was injected intradermally three times, biweekly.

The sample's time point: after dendritic cell vaccination, including at tumor progression/relapse. Patients had residual fresh-frozen tumor tissue and more than two years of survival data. The sequenced sample was blood, obtained after dendritic cell vaccination. This TCR derives from a human donor with glioblastoma.

The CDR3 loop is CARRYLAGDTNEKLFF. The CDR3 coding sequence is TGTGCCAGAAGATATCTCGCAGGGGACACTAATGAAAAACTGTTTTTT. V gene TRBV5-3 combines with J gene TRBJ1-4; D is perhaps TRBD1 (6 bases). TRBV5-3 is an open reading frame whose function is uncertain. This CDR3 is built from 16 residues. V was shortened by 5 bases and J by 2 bases, with 16 bases between the two germline ends.